The rows below give T cell receptor beta chains drawn from one sample of a study of blood T cell repertoires in COVID-19. Some clones are missing from TCRdb's copy, which holds only in-frame ones; the method was immunoSEQ multiplex PCR. The repertoire holds approximately 280,000 clones, about nine tenths seen once, with less than 2.5% in the top ten. The specimen was peripheral blood. The receptors here all came from a middle-aged man with acute or convalescent COVID-19. The CDR3 runs from the conserved cysteine through the conserved F or W. Fields, in order: clone size, J gene, V gene, D gene, CDR3 protein, CDR3 DNA. The D gene is left open where the match is weak. Some rows mark clone size as missing; the rest say once, few, many or name a class of expanded clone.

abundance: -
j_gene: TRBJ2-4
v_gene: TRBV12-3/TRBV12-4
d_gene: TRBD2
CDR3aa: CATGGAKNIQYF
CDR3nt: TGTGCCACCGGGGGGGCCAAAAACATTCAGTACTTC

abundance: -
j_gene: TRBJ1-6
v_gene: TRBV5-6
d_gene: TRBD1
CDR3aa: CASSSGQPNSPLHF
CDR3nt: TGTGCCAGCAGCTCGGGACAGCCGAATTCACCCCTCCACTTT

abundance: -
j_gene: TRBJ1-1
v_gene: TRBV5-8
d_gene: TRBD1
CDR3aa: CASPSPGGTEAFF
CDR3nt: TGTGCCAGCCCCTCTCCAGGGGGCACTGAAGCTTTCTTT

abundance: -
j_gene: TRBJ1-6
v_gene: TRBV25-1
d_gene: -
CDR3aa: CASREVGNSPLHF
CDR3nt: TGTGCCAGCAGGGAGGTAGGTAATTCACCCCTCCACTTT

abundance: -
j_gene: TRBJ1-6
v_gene: TRBV7-9
d_gene: -
CDR3aa: CASSLHGRGNSPLHF
CDR3nt: TGTGCCAGCAGCCTACACGGTCGGGGGAATTCACCCCTCCACTTT

abundance: -
j_gene: TRBJ1-1
v_gene: TRBV21-1
d_gene: -
CDR3aa: CASSKFGGSQVGKGSNTEAFF
CDR3nt: -

abundance: -
j_gene: TRBJ2-5
v_gene: TRBV2
d_gene: -
CDR3aa: CASSAVGQGGYF
CDR3nt: TGTGCCAGCAGTGCAGTGGGACAAGGGGGTTACTTC

abundance: -
j_gene: TRBJ2-5
v_gene: TRBV10-3
d_gene: -
CDR3aa: CAISAGQQETQYF
CDR3nt: TGTGCCATCAGTGCCGGACAGCAAGAGACCCAGTACTTC

abundance: few
j_gene: TRBJ2-7
v_gene: TRBV3-1/TRBV3-2
d_gene: TRBD2
CDR3aa: CASSQSRGGTVEQYF
CDR3nt: TGTGCCAGCAGCCAATCGCGGGGGGGCACGGTCGAGCAGTACTTC

abundance: -
j_gene: TRBJ2-2
v_gene: TRBV6-5
d_gene: -
CDR3aa: CASSRTTRAGELFF
CDR3nt: TGTGCCAGCAGCCGCACGACTCGTGCCGGGGAGCTGTTTTTT

abundance: -
j_gene: TRBJ2-5
v_gene: TRBV7-9
d_gene: -
CDR3aa: CASSFASGMGETQYF
CDR3nt: TGTGCCAGCAGCTTCGCGAGCGGAATGGGGGAGACCCAGTACTTC

abundance: -
j_gene: TRBJ1-3
v_gene: TRBV19
d_gene: -
CDR3aa: CASRLTSSGNTIYF
CDR3nt: TGTGCCAGTAGGCTAACCTCCTCTGGAAACACCATATATTTT

abundance: -
j_gene: TRBJ1-1
v_gene: TRBV5-6
d_gene: TRBD1
CDR3aa: CASSLPDDRDEAEAFF
CDR3nt: TGTGCCAGCAGCTTGCCGGATGACAGGGATGAGGCTGAAGCTTTCTTT

abundance: -
j_gene: TRBJ1-4
v_gene: TRBV3-1/TRBV3-2
d_gene: -
CDR3aa: CASSPPGEKLFF
CDR3nt: TGTGCCAGCAGCCCACCGGGAGAAAAACTGTTTTTT

abundance: -
j_gene: TRBJ1-3
v_gene: TRBV19
d_gene: -
CDR3aa: CASTPRGERNTIYF
CDR3nt: TGTGCCAGTACCCCCCGAGGAGAGAGAAACACCATATATTTT

abundance: -
j_gene: TRBJ2-2
v_gene: TRBV6-1
d_gene: -
CDR3aa: CASSEAFGMTSPGELFF
CDR3nt: TGTGCCAGCAGTGAAGCGTTCGGGATGACTAGTCCCGGGGAGCTGTTTTTT

abundance: -
j_gene: TRBJ2-7
v_gene: TRBV9
d_gene: TRBD2
CDR3aa: CASSSRGTLNSPPLEQYF
CDR3nt: TGTGCCAGCTCCTCGCGGGGGACGCTAAATAGCCCTCCCCTCGAGCAGTACTTC

abundance: -
j_gene: TRBJ2-5
v_gene: TRBV7-2
d_gene: TRBD2
CDR3aa: CASSGGTSGETQYF
CDR3nt: TGTGCCAGCAGCGGTGGGACTAGCGGAGAGACCCAGTACTTC

abundance: few
j_gene: TRBJ2-3
v_gene: TRBV27
d_gene: -
CDR3aa: CASSLSDGVADTQYF
CDR3nt: TGTGCCAGCAGTTTAAGCGACGGGGTGGCAGATACGCAGTATTTT

abundance: -
j_gene: TRBJ1-1
v_gene: TRBV5-1
d_gene: -
CDR3aa: CASSLGGGSMNTEAFF
CDR3nt: TGCGCCAGCAGCTTGGGTGGGGGCTCCATGAACACTGAAGCTTTCTTT

abundance: -
j_gene: TRBJ2-7
v_gene: TRBV11-2
d_gene: -
CDR3aa: CASSLAQGLGSGYF
CDR3nt: TGTGCCAGCAGCCTAGCGCAGGGGTTGGGCAGTGGGTACTTC

abundance: -
j_gene: TRBJ2-5
v_gene: TRBV29-1
d_gene: -
CDR3aa: CSVEDRYQETQYF
CDR3nt: TGCAGCGTTGAAGACCGGTACCAAGAGACCCAGTACTTC

abundance: few
j_gene: TRBJ1-2
v_gene: TRBV11-2
d_gene: -
CDR3aa: CASSLSGADYGYTF
CDR3nt: TGTGCCAGCAGCTTATCAGGGGCAGACTATGGCTACACCTTC

abundance: -
j_gene: TRBJ2-1
v_gene: TRBV4-1
d_gene: TRBD1
CDR3aa: CASSPQGSSYNEQFF
CDR3nt: TGCGCCAGCAGCCCACAGGGGAGCTCCTACAATGAGCAGTTCTTC

abundance: -
j_gene: TRBJ2-5
v_gene: TRBV5-6
d_gene: -
CDR3aa: CASSLWAGVTETQYF
CDR3nt: TGTGCCAGCAGCTTGTGGGCCGGGGTAACGGAGACCCAGTACTTC

abundance: -
j_gene: TRBJ1-1
v_gene: TRBV10-3
d_gene: TRBD1
CDR3aa: CAISESKDRRAEAFF
CDR3nt: TGTGCCATCAGTGAGTCGAAGGACAGGCGGGCCGAAGCTTTCTTT